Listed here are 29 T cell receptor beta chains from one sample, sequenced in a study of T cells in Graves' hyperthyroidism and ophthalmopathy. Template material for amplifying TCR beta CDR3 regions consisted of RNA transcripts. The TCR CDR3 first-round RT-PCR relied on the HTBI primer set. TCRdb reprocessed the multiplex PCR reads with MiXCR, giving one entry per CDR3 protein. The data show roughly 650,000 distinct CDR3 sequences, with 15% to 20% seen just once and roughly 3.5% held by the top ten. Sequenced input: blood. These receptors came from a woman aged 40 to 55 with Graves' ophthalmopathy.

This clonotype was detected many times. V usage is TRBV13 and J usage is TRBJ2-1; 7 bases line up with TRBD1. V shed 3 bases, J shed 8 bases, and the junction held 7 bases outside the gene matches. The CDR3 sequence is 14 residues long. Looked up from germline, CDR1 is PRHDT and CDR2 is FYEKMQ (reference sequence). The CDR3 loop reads CASSFRQGVHEQFF. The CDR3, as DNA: TGTGCCAGCAGCTTTCGGCAGGGGGTGCATGAGCAGTTCTTC.

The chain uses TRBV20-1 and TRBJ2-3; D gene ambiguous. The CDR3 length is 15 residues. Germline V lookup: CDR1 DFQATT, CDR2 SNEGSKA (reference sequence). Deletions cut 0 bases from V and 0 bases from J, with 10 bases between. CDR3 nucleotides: TGCAGTGCTAGAGATCCGGCCCTAAGCACAGATACGCAGTATTTT. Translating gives CSARDPALSTDTQYF.

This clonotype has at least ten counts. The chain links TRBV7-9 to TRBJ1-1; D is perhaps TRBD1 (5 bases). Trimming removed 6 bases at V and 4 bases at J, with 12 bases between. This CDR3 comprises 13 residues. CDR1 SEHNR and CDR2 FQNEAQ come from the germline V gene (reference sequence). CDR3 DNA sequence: TGTGCCAGCAGTAGGGGAGTAGGCACTGAAGCTTTCTTT. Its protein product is CASSRGVGTEAFF.

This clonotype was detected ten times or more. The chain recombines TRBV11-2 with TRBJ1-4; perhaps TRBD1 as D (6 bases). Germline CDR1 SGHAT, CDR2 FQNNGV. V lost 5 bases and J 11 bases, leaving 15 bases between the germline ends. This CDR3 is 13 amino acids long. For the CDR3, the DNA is TGTGCCAGCAGCCCCACAGGGATAGGGAAACTGTTTTTT. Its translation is CASSPTGIGKLFF.

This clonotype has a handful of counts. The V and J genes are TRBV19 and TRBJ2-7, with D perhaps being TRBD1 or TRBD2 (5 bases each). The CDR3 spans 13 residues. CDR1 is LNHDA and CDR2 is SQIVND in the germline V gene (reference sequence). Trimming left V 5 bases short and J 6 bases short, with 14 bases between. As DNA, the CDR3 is TGTGCCAGTAGTCTTCACCGGGACGTCGAGCAGTACTTC. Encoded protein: CASSLHRDVEQYF.

The CDR3 sequence: CASSPPANEKLFF. The CDR3 nucleotides read TGTGCCAGCAGCCCCCCCGCTAATGAAAAACTGTTTTTT. The chain has TRBV7-2 and TRBJ1-4, with D uncertain. CDR1 and CDR2 (germline): SGHTA, FQGNSA. The CDR3 sequence is 13 residues long. V shed 5 bases and J shed 3 bases, with 7 bases lying between them.

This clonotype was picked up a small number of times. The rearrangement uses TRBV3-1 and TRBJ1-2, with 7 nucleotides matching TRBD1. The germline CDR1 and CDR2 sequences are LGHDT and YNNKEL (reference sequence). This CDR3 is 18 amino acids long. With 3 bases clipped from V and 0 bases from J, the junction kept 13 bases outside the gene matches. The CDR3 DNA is TGTGCCAGCAGCCACTCCACGCTCCGGGACAGAGCTAACTATGGCTACACCTTC. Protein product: CASSHSTLRDRANYGYTF. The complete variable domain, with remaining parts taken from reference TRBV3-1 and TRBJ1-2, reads DTAVSQTPKYLVTQMGNDKSIKCEQNLGHDTMYWYKQDSKKFLKIMFSYNNKELIINETVPNRFSPKSPDKAHLNLHINSLELGDSAVYFCASSHSTLRDRANYGYTFGSGTRLTVV.

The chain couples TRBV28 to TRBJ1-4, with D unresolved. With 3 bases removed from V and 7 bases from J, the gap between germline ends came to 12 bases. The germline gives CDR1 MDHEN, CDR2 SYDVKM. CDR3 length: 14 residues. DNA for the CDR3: TGTGCCAGCAGTTTTGCCCTCCGGGCTGAAAAACTGTTTTTT. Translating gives CASSFALRAEKLFF.

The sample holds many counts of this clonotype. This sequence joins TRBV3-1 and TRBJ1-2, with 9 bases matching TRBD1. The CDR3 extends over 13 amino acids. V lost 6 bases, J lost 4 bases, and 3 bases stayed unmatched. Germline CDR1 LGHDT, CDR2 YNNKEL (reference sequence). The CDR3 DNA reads TGTGCCAGCAGACAGGGGGCCGGCTATGGCTACACCTTC. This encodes CASRQGAGYGYTF.

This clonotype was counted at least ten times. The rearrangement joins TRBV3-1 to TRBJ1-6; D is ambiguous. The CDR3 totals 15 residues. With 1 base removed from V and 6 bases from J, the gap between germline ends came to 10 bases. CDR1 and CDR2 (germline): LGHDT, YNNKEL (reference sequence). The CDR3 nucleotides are TGTGCCAGCAGCCAAGTGGTACAGTCTAATTCACCCCTCCACTTT. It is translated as CASSQVVQSNSPLHF.

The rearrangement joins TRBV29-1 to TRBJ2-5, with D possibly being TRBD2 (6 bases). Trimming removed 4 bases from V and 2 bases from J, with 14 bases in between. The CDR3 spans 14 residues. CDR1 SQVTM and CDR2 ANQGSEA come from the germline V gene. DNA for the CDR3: TGCAGCGTTGGACTTCGGACTAATCAAGAGACCCAGTACTTC. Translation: CSVGLRTNQETQYF.

The CDR3 DNA is TGCAGCGTTGAAAGCGGGGGTTTCAGAGAGACCCAGTACTTC. Translation gives CSVESGGFRETQYF. The chain carries TRBV29-1 and TRBJ2-5, with 8 bases that match TRBD2. Germline V gene sequence: CDR1 SQVTM, CDR2 ANQGSEA. The CDR3 sequence is 14 residues long. After removal of 2 bases from V and 4 bases from J, the junction contained 6 bases not matched to a gene.

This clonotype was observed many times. CDR3: CASSPPAMNTEAFF. The CDR3 DNA is TGTGCCAGCAGTCCCCCGGCCATGAACACTGAAGCTTTCTTT. The chain employs TRBV6-1 and TRBJ1-1; the D is unclear. V lost 5 bases, J lost 0 bases, and 10 bases lay in between. Germline loops: CDR1 MNHNS, CDR2 SASEGT. The CDR3 totals 14 residues.

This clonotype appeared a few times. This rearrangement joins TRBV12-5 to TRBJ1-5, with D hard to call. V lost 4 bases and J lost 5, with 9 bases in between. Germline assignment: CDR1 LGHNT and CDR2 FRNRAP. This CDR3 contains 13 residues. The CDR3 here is CASGSSFDQPQHF. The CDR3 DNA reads TGTGCTAGTGGTTCTTCTTTCGATCAGCCCCAGCATTTT.

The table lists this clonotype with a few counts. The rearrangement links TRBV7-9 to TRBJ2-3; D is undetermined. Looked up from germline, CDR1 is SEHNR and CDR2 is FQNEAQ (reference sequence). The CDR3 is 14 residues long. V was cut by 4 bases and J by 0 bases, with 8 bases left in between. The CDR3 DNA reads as TGTGCCAGCAGCTCGAGCGCTAGCACAGATACGCAGTATTTT. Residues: CASSSSASTDTQYF.

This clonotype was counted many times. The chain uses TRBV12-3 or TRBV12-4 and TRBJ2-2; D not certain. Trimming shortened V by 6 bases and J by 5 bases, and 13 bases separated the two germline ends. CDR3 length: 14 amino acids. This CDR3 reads CASSPIDGTGELFF. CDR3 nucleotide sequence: TGTGCCAGCAGCCCCATCGATGGAACCGGGGAGCTGTTTTTT.

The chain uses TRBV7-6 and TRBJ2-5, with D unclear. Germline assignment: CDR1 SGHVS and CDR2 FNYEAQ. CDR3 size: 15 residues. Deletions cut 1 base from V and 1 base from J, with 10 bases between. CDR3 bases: TGTGCCAGCAGCTTAGATTCGGCAGTCCAAGAGACCCAGTACTTC. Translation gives CASSLDSAVQETQYF.

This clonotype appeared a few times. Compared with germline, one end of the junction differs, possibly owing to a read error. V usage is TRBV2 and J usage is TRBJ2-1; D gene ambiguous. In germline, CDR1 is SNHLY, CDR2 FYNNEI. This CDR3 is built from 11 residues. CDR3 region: CATSNANEQFF. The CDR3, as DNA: TGTGCCACCAGTAATGCCAATGAGCAGTTCTTC.

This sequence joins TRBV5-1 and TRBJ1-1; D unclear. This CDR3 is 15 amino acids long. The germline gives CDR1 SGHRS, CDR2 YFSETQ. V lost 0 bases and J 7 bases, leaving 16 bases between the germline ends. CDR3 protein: CASSLDLLMGYEAFF. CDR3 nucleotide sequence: TGCGCCAGCAGCTTGGACCTCTTGATGGGATATGAAGCTTTCTTT.

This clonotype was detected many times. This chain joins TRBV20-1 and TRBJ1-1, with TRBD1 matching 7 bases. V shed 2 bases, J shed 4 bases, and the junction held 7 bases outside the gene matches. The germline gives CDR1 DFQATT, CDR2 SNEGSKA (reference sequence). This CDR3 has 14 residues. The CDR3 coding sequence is TGCAGTGCTAGAAATCGACAGGGAGGCACTGAAGCTTTCTTT. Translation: CSARNRQGGTEAFF.

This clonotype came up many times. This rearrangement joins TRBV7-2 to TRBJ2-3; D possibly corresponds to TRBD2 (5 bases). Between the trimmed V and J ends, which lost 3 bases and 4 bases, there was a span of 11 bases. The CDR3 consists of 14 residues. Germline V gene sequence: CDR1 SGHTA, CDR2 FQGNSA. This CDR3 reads CASSFMDLSDTQYF. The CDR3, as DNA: TGTGCCAGCAGCTTTATGGACTTGTCAGATACGCAGTATTTT.

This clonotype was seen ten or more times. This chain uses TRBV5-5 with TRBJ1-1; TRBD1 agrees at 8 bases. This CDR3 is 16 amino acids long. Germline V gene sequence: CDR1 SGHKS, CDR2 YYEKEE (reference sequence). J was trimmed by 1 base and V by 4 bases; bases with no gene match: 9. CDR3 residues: CASSTSDRAGNTEAFF. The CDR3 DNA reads TGTGCCAGCAGCACTTCGGACAGGGCGGGGAACACTGAAGCTTTCTTT.

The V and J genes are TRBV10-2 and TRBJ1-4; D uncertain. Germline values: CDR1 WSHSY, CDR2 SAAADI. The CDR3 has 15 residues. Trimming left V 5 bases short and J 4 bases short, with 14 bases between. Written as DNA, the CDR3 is TGCGCCAGCAGTCCCGCGGGCTTACTTAATGAAAAACTGTTTTTT. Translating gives CASSPAGLLNEKLFF.

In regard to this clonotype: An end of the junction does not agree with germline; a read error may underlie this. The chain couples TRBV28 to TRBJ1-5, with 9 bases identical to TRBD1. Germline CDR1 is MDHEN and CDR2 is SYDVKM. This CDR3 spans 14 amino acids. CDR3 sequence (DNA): TGTGTCAGCAAACCGGGACAGGGTGGTCAGCCCCAGCATTTT. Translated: CVSKPGQGGQPQHF. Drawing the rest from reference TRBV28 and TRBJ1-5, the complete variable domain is DVKVTQSSRYLVKRTGEKVFLECVQDMDHENMFWYRQDPGLGLRLIYFSYDVKMKEKGDIPEGYSVSREKKERFSLILESASTNQTSMYLCVSKPGQGGQPQHFGDGTRLSIL.

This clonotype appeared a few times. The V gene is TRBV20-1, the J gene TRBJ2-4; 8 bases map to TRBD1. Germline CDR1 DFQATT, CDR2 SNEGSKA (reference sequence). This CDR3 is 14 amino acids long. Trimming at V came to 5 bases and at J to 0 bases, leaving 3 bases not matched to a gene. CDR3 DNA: TGCAGTGCTGGACAGGGTCTAGCCAAAAACATTCAGTACTTC. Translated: CSAGQGLAKNIQYF.

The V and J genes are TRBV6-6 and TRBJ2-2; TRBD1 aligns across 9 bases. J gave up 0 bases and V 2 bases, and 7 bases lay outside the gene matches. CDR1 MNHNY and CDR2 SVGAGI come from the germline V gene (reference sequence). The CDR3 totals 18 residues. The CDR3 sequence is CASSYLGQGLANTGELFF. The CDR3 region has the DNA TGTGCCAGCAGTTACCTGGGACAGGGCCTCGCGAACACCGGGGAGCTGTTTTTT.

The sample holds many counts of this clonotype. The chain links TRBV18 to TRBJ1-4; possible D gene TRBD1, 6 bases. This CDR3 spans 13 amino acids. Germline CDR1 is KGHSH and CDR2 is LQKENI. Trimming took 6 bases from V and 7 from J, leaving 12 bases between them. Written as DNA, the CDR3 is TGTGCCAGCTCCCCGAGGGGGAGTGAAAAACTGTTTTTT. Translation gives CASSPRGSEKLFF.

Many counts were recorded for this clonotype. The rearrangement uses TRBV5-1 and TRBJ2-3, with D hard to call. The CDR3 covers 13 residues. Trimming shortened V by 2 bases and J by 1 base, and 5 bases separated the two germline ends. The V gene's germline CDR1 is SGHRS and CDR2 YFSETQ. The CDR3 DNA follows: TGCGCCAGCAGCTTTTCGGGCACAGATACGCAGTATTTT. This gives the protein CASSFSGTDTQYF.

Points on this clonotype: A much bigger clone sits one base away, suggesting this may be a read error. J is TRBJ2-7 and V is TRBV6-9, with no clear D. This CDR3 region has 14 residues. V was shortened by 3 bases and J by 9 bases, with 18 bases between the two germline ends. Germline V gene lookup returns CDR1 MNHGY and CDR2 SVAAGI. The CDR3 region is CASSYDPTSGGQYF. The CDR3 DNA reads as TGTGCCAGCAGTTACGATCCCACTTCTGGCGGGCAGTACTTC.